The clone carrying this T cell receptor beta chain turned up a few times. Antigen unknown. The data stem from a study of T cells in Graves' hyperthyroidism and ophthalmopathy. Whole-study results and caveats: By a 13 V-J model, ophthalmopathy was set apart from stable hyperthyroidism. Before onset, by a median of about seven months, the model predicted ophthalmopathy.

In the ophthalmopathy cohort, Clinical Activity Score was at least 3, NOSPECS grade at least 4, and duration under 3 months. Lactation, pregnancy, other autoimmune disease or uncontrolled infection excluded patients. Germline CDR1 SGHDT, CDR2 YYEEEE. CDR3 length: 15 residues. V shed 7 bases, J shed 4 bases, and the junction held 12 bases outside the gene matches. Amplified regions were TCR beta CDR3 sequences from RNA transcripts. HTBI primers were used for first-round RT-PCR of the TCR CDR3. TCRdb ran MiXCR on the multiplex PCR reads and lists one entry per CDR3 protein. In the table there are about 290,000 distinct CDR3 sequences, approximately 15% of which are singletons.

The chain is built from TRBV5-6 and TRBJ1-2; 8 bases fit TRBD1. The clonotype comes from a woman aged 55-70 years with Graves' ophthalmopathy. Material: blood. In DNA, the CDR3 is TGTGCCAGCGGGTTGATTGGACAGGGAATCTATGGCTACACCTTC. This codes for CASGLIGQGIYGYTF. Based on the CDR3 plus reference TRBV5-6 and TRBJ1-2, the full variable domain is DAGVTQSPTHLIKTRGQQVTLRCSPKSGHDTVSWYQQALGQGPQFIFQYYEEEERQRGNFPDRFSGHQFPNYSSELNVNALLLGDSALYLCASGLIGQGIYGYTFGSGTRLTVV.